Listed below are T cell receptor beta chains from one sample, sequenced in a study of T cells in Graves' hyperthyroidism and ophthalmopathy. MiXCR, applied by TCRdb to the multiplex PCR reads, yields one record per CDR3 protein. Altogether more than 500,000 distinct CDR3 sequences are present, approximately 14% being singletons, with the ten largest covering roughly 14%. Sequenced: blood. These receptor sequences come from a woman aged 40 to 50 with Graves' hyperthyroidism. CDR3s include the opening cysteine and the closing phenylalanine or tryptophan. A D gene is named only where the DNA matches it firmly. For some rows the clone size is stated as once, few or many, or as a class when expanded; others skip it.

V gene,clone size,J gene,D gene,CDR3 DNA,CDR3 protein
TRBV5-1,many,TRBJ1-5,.,TGCGCCAGCAAGATTGGGGGGGATAGCAATCAGCCCCAGCATTTT,CASKIGGDSNQPQHF
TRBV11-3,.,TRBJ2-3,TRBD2,TGTGCCAGCAGCTTAGGAACGACGGGGGGAGATACGCAGTATTTT,CASSLGTTGGDTQYF
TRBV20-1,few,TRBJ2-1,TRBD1,TGCAGTGTTACGCTGTCTGGACAGGGCTATGAGCAGTTCTTC,CSVTLSGQGYEQFF
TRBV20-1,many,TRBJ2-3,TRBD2,TGCAGTGCGAAGGGACTAGCGGGCGCTACAGATACGCAGTATTTT,CSAKGLAGATDTQYF
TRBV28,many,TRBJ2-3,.,TGTGCCACCCGGCGGGGCTACACAGATACGCAGTATTTT,CATRRGYTDTQYF
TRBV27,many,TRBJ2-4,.,TGTGCCAGCGCTCTTGCCTGGGACAAATACAACATTCAGTACTTC,CASALAWDKYNIQYF
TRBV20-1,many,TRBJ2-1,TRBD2,TGCAGTGCTAGCTCGGCTAGCGGGAGATTCGATGAGCAGTTCTTC,CSASSASGRFDEQFF
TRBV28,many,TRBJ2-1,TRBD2,TGTGCCAGCATCACACCGGGACTAGCGTTGAGCTCCTACAATGAGCAGTTCTTC,CASITPGLALSSYNEQFF
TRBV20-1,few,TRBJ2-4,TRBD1,TGCGGTACGGACAGGGTGTTCAATAATAAAAACATTCAGTACTTC,CGTDRVFNNKNIQYF
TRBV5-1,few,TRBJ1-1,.,TGCGCCAGCAGCGGAAACGCAGGGATGAACACTGAAGCTTTCTTT,CASSGNAGMNTEAFF
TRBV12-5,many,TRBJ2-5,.,TGTGCTAGTGGGATCGATGTCGGGGGAACGGAGACCCAGTACTTC,CASGIDVGGTETQYF
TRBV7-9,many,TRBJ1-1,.,TGTGCCAGCAGCTTAGGGGCCGAGAACACTGAAGCTTTCTTT,CASSLGAENTEAFF
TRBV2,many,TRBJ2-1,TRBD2,TGTGCCAGCAGTGAAAGGAGCGGGAGAGGCTCCTACAATGAGCAGTTCTTC,CASSERSGRGSYNEQFF
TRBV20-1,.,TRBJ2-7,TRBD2,TGCAGTGCTACCGCTTACCCTAGCGGGAGCTCCTACGAGCAGTACTTC,CSATAYPSGSSYEQYF
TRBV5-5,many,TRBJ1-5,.,TGTGCCAGCAGCTGGAGCCGGGACGCAAATCAGCCCCAGCATTTT,CASSWSRDANQPQHF
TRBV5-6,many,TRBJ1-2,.,TGTGCCAGCAGCTTGGATGGAGACTCCAACGGCCCCTTC,CASSLDGDSNGPF
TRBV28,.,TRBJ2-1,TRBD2,TGTGCCAGCAGTTACCCAGCGGGAGGGCCAGGGGATGAGCAGTTCTTC,CASSYPAGGPGDEQFF
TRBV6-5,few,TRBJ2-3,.,TGTGCCAGCAGTTACGGCACATCTAGCACAGATACGCAGTATTTT,CASSYGTSSTDTQYF
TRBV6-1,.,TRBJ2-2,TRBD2,TGTGCCAGCAGTGAAATGACTAGCGGGACCGGATACGACGGGGAGCTGTTTTTT,CASSEMTSGTGYDGELFF
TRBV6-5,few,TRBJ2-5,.,TGTGCCAGCAGTTACTCGAAGGGCAGGGGGGGAGAGACCCAGTACTTC,CASSYSKGRGGETQYF
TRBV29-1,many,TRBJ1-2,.,TGCAGCGTTGGGGTCAATGGCTACACCTTC,CSVGVNGYTF
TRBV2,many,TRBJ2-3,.,TGTGCCAGCAGTGTCTTAGGGGTGAATACAGATACGCAGTATTTT,CASSVLGVNTDTQYF
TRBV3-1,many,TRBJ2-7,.,TGTGCCAGCAGCCCAAGGACTCCCTACGAGCAGTACTTC,CASSPRTPYEQYF
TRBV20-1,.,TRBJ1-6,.,TGCAGTGCCGCCACCGGGACAAACCATAATTCACCCCTCCACTTT,CSAATGTNHNSPLHF
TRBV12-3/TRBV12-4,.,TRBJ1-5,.,TGTGCCAGCAGTTTGGGGGAATTTAGGCCCCAGCATTTT,CASSLGEFRPQHF
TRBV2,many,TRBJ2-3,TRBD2,TGTGCCAGCAGTGGACGTGTGGGGGGGTATACAGATACGCAGTATTTT,CASSGRVGGYTDTQYF
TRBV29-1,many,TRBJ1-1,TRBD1,TGCAGCGTTGGGGGTACAGGGGACACTGAAGCTTTCTTT,CSVGGTGDTEAFF
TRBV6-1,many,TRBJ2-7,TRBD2,TGTGCCAGCAGCGAACTAGCGGGAGGGCCTTACGAGCAGTACTTC,CASSELAGGPYEQYF
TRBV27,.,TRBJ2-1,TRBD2,TGTGCCAGCAGTTTATCAAATACGCCACCAGCGGGAAATGAGCAGTTCTTC,CASSLSNTPPAGNEQFF
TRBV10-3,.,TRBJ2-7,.,TGTGCCATCAGTGAGTCGATCGGACACGGTGGTACCTACGAGCAGCACTTC,CAISESIGHGGTYEQHF
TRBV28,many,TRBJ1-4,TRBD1,TGTGCCAGCAGTTTCCCGACAGGGCATGCAACTAATGAAAAACTGTTTTTT,CASSFPTGHATNEKLFF
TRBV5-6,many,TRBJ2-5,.,TGTGCCAGCAGCCGCGACGGAGGTGCTATAGAGACCCAGTACTTC,CASSRDGGAIETQYF
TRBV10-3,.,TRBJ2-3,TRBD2,TGTGCCATCAGTCTAGCGGGAGGAGTCGGCACAGATACGCAGTATTTT,CAISLAGGVGTDTQYF
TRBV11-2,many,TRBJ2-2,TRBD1,TGTGCCAGCAGCTTAGATCAGGGGGCCGGGGAGCTGTTTTTT,CASSLDQGAGELFF
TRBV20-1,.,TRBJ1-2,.,TGCAGTGCTAGAGATCAGGTGAAGGGATTCAACTATGGCTACACCTTC,CSARDQVKGFNYGYTF
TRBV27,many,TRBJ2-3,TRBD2,TGTGCCAGCAGTTTATCTAGCGGGAGCTTGGTAGATACGCAGTATTTT,CASSLSSGSLVDTQYF
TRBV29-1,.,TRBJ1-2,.,TGCAGCGTTGCATTGCAGGGACGAATCGGCTACACCTTC,CSVALQGRIGYTF
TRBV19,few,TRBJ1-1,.,TGTGCCAGTAGCATCAACCGGGACAAGGACAGCTCACTTAACACTGAAGCTTTCTTT,CASSINRDKDSSLNTEAFF
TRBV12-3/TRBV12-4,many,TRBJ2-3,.,TGTGCCAGCAGCGCCGGGACCGTTGATACGCAGTATTTT,CASSAGTVDTQYF
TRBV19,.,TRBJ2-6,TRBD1,TGTGCCAGTAGTATGCCTCCTTGGGGACAGACTTACTCTGGGGCCAACGTCCTGACTTTC,CASSMPPWGQTYSGANVLTF